What follows is one TCR beta chain and its context. Its matching antigen is unknown. The sample originates from a study of T cell responses to AZD1222 COVID-19 vaccine. Study details: Timing groups of about 4 and about 12 weeks for second doses were pooled.

Assay used: immunoSEQ multiplex PCR; TCRdb lists only in-frame clones, some missing. The table has about 120,000 clones, roughly nine tenths seen once; the top ten hold about 5.2%. Study-wide findings and caveats: Females outnumbered males among donors, who were mostly white British; clonal diversity was possibly underestimated. Sampling that yielded the repertoires occurred only after the peak T cell response.

CDR3 length: 15 amino acids. Germline CDR1 is SGHNT and CDR2 is YYREEE (reference sequence). Trimming shortened V by 0 bases and J by 7 bases, and 14 bases separated the two germline ends. The clonotype originates from an adult in good health. Sequences were derived from peripheral blood, sampled on day 0 of AZD1222 vaccination. The chain couples TRBV5-4 to TRBJ1-3, with D possibly matching TRBD1 (6 bases). CDR3 loop: CASSLGGAIGNTIYF. CDR3 coding DNA: TGTGCCAGCAGCTTGGGGGGGGCCATAGGGAACACCATATATTTT.